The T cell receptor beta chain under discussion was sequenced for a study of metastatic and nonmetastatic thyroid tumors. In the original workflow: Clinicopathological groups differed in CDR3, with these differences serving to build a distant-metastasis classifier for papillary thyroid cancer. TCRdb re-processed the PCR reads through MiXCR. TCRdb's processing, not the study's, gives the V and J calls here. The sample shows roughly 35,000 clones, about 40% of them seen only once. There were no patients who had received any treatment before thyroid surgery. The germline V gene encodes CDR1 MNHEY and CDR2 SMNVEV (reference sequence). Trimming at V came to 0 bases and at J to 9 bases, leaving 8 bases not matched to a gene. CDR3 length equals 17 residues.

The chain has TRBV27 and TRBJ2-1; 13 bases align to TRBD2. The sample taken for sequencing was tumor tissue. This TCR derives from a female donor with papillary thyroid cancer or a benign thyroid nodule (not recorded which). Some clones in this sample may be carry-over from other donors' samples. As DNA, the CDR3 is TGTGCCAGCAGTTTATCGGTGTGGACTAGCGGGAGTGGTGAGCAGTTCTTC. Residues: CASSLSVWTSGSGEQFF.